Below, 15 T cell receptor beta chains from the same sample are listed, as sequenced in a study of T cells in Graves' hyperthyroidism and ophthalmopathy. Using RNA transcripts as the source, TCR beta CDR3 regions were amplified. In the first-round RT-PCR of the TCR CDR3, the HTBI primer set was used. MiXCR, applied by TCRdb to the multiplex PCR reads, yields one record per CDR3 protein. The sample has about 500,000 distinct CDR3 sequences; approximately 16% are singletons. The sequencing input was blood. All receptors come from a woman in her thirties with Graves' ophthalmopathy.

This clonotype was seen repeatedly, ten times or more. This chain connects TRBV12-5 to TRBJ2-7; the D gene is possibly TRBD1 (5 bases). The CDR3 loop spans 11 amino acids. Trimming took off 5 bases at V and 6 bases at J, with 8 bases between the two ends. Per the germline V gene, CDR1 is LGHNT and CDR2 is FRNRAP. The CDR3 bases are TGTGCTAGTGGTGTAGGGGCCGAGCAGTACTTC. This codes for CASGVGAEQYF.

A few counts support this clonotype. V usage is TRBV6-9 and J usage is TRBJ2-7; 8 bases are shared with TRBD2. This CDR3 is built from 13 residues. The ends lost 3 bases at V and 4 bases at J; junction bases unmatched: 2. The germline V gene encodes CDR1 MNHGY and CDR2 SVAAGI. DNA for the CDR3: TGTGCCAGCAGTTACCAGCGGGGGTACGAGCAGTACTTC. It specifies CASSYQRGYEQYF.

The J gene is TRBJ2-7, the V gene TRBV5-1, with D perhaps matching TRBD1 (6 bases). The V gene lost 4 bases and the J gene lost 4 bases, with 12 bases spanning the gap. This CDR3 contains 13 residues. Germline lookup yields CDR1 SGHRS and CDR2 YFSETQ. CDR3 nucleotides: TGCGCCAGCAGCCGAGGGGGAGAGTACGAGCAGTACTTC. Protein product: CASSRGGEYEQYF.

The chain links TRBV6-5 to TRBJ2-7; D uncertain. V was trimmed by 8 bases and J by 4 bases, leaving 9 bases between them. Germline CDR1 MNHEY, CDR2 SVGAGI. The CDR3 is 11 amino acids. The CDR3 here is CASGYGYEQYF. The CDR3, as DNA: TGTGCCAGCGGATACGGTTACGAGCAGTACTTC.

This clonotype was counted ten times or more. The genes are TRBV5-8 and TRBJ1-1; D is possibly TRBD1 (5 bases). The CDR3 runs 15 residues. The germline V and J ends were trimmed by 4 bases and 1 base, with 14 bases remaining between them. Germline CDR1 reads SGHTS; CDR2 reads YDEGEE. This CDR3 is CASSPGGHRNTEAFF. In DNA, the CDR3 is TGTGCCAGCAGCCCCGGCGGACACAGGAACACTGAAGCTTTCTTT.

This clonotype has at least ten counts. The genes are TRBV30 and TRBJ2-7; D remains ambiguous. V was cut by 5 bases and J by 7 bases, with 15 bases left in between. CDR3 size: 12 residues. The germline V gene has CDR1 GTSNPN and CDR2 SVGIG (reference sequence). In nucleotides, the CDR3 is TGTGCCTGGTTGGAAGGTGAGGAAGAGCAGTACTTC. It specifies CAWLEGEEEQYF.

This clonotype was observed a handful of times. The chain has TRBV6-1 and TRBJ1-2; 8 nucleotides agree with TRBD1. The CDR3 length is 13 residues. Germline CDR1 MNHNS, CDR2 SASEGT. V lost 6 bases, J lost 8 bases, and 8 bases stayed unmatched. CDR3 in DNA: TGTGCCAGCAGACCGACAGGGGCGATCGGCTACACCTTC. This codes for CASRPTGAIGYTF.

The chain combines TRBV12-3 or TRBV12-4 with TRBJ1-4; 8 nucleotides match TRBD1. The CDR3 runs to 14 residues. V was clipped by 5 bases and J by 8 bases; unmatched bases: 7. CDR3 sequence: CASSLRTGSEKLFF. CDR3 coding DNA: TGTGCCAGCAGTCTAAGGACAGGGTCCGAAAAACTGTTTTTT.

Many counts were recorded for this clonotype. This chain joins TRBV4-3 and TRBJ2-7; the match to TRBD1 covers 7 bases. This CDR3 comprises 15 residues. Per the germline V gene, CDR1 is LGHNA and CDR2 is YSLEER. The V segment lost 0 bases and the J segment 2 bases; nucleotides outside the gene matches: 4. In nucleotides, the CDR3 is TGCGCCAGCAGCCAAGAGACAGGGTCAGCCTACGAGCAGTACTTC. Translated: CASSQETGSAYEQYF.

This clonotype has only a few counts. It may be a read error: a sequence one base away is much more abundant. The chain is built from TRBV20-1 and TRBJ2-7, with 7 bases fitting TRBD1. The CDR3 runs 12 residues. CDR1 is DFQATT, CDR2 SNEGSKA, per germline (reference sequence). The CDR3, as DNA: TGCGGTTTCGGACAGGTTACGGAGGAGCAGTACTTC. This codes for CGFGQVTEEQYF.

This clonotype was picked up many times. The genes are TRBV6-2 or TRBV6-3 and TRBJ2-5, with TRBD2 matching 8 bases. Losses at the gene ends were 7 bases for V and 4 bases for J; bases not matched to a gene: 5. The CDR3 contains 13 residues. Germline CDR1 is MNHEY and CDR2 is SVGEGT. The CDR3 sequence: CASMAGGGETQYF. The DNA of the CDR3 is TGTGCCAGCATGGCGGGAGGAGGAGAGACCCAGTACTTC.

This clonotype has at least ten counts. The chain carries TRBV20-1 and TRBJ2-3; 13 bases match TRBD2. V lost 7 bases to trimming and J lost 4 bases; unmatched junction nucleotides: 17. Germline assignment: CDR1 DFQATT and CDR2 SNEGSKA (reference sequence). The CDR3 loop spans 18 amino acids. This chain's CDR3 is CSVTGTSGTVAPPDTQYF. The DNA for the CDR3 is TGCAGTGTGACCGGGACTAGCGGGACCGTAGCCCCCCCAGATACGCAGTATTTT.

There are many counts of this clonotype. The chain carries TRBV30 and TRBJ1-1, with TRBD1 matching over 8 bases. Losses at the gene ends were 4 bases for V and 1 base for J; bases not matched to a gene: 5. Germline V gene lookup returns CDR1 GTSNPN and CDR2 SVGIG (reference sequence). This CDR3 comprises 14 residues. The CDR3 DNA reads as TGTGCCTGGAACTACGGGACAGGGAACACTGAAGCTTTCTTT. It codes for CAWNYGTGNTEAFF.

The V call is TRBV20-1, the J call TRBJ1-6; D is unclear. CDR3 size: 14 residues. Germline values: CDR1 DFQATT, CDR2 SNEGSKA (reference sequence). V lost 4 bases and J lost 3, with 10 bases in between. CDR3 sequence reads: CSATELRYNSPLHF. CDR3 nucleotides: TGCAGTGCTACTGAATTACGCTATAATTCACCCCTCCACTTT.

This clonotype was observed a handful of times. This chain uses TRBV5-4 with TRBJ2-7; D is perhaps TRBD1 or TRBD2 (5 bases each). Germline V gene lookup returns CDR1 SGHNT and CDR2 YYREEE (reference sequence). The CDR3 length is 15 residues. V gave up 5 bases and J gave up 7 bases, with 22 bases separating them. CDR3 in amino acids: CASSTRRDRPREQYF. DNA for the CDR3: TGTGCCAGCAGTACCCGCCGGGACCGGCCTAGGGAGCAGTACTTC. Looking up the rest from reference TRBV5-4 and TRBJ2-7 gives the full variable domain: ETGVTQSPTHLIKTRGQQVTLRCSSQSGHNTVSWYQQALGQGPQFIFQYYREEENGRGNFPPRFSGLQFPNYSSELNVNALELDDSALYLCASSTRRDRPREQYFGPGTRLTVT.